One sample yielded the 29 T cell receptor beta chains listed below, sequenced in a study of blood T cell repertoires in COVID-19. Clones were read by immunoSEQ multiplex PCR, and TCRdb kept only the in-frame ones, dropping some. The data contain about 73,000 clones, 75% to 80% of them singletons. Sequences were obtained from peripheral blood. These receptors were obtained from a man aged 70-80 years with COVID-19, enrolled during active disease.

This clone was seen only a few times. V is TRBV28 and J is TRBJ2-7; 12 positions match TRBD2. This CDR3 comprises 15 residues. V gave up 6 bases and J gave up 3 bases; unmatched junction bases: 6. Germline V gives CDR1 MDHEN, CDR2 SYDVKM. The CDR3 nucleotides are TGTGCCAGCAGAAAGACTAGCGGGAGTGGCTACGAGCAGTACTTC. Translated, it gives CASRKTSGSGYEQYF.

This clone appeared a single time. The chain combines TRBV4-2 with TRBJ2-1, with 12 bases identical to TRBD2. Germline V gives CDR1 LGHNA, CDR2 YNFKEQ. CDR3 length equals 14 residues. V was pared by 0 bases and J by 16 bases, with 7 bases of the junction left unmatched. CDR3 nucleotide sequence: TGTGCCAGCAGCCAAGACCTAGCGGGAGGGCCTATTTTCTTC. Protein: CASSQDLAGGPIFF.

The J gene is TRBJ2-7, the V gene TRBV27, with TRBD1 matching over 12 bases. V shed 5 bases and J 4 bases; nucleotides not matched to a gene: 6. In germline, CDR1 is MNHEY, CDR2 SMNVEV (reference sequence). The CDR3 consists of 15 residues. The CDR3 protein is CASSGPGQGAYEQYF. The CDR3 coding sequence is TGTGCCAGCAGTGGCCCGGGACAGGGGGCTTACGAGCAGTACTTC.

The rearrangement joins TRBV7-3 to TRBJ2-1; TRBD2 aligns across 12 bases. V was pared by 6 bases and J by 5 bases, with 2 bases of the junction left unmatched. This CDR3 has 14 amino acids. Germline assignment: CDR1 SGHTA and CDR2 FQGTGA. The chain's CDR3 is CASSRTSGNNEQFF. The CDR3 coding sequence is TGTGCCAGCAGTCGGACTAGCGGGAACAATGAGCAGTTCTTC.

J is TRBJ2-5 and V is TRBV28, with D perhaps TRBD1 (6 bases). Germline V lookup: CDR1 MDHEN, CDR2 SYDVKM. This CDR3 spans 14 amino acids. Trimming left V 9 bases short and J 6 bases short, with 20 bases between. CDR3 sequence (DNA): TGTGCCAGTACCGGACAGCCGGCTTTAAAGACCCAGTACTTC. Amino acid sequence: CASTGQPALKTQYF. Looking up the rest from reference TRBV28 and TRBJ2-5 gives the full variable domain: DVKVTQSSRYLVKRTGEKVFLECVQDMDHENMFWYRQDPGLGLRLIYFSYDVKMKEKGDIPEGYSVSREKKERFSLILESASTNQTSMYLCASTGQPALKTQYFGPGTRLLVL.

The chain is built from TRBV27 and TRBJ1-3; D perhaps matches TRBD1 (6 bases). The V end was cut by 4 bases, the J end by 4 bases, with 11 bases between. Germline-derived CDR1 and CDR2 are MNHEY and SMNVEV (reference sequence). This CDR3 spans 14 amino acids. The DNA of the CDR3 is TGTGCCAGCAGTTCCGGGACACGCGGAAACACCATATATTTT. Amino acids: CASSSGTRGNTIYF.

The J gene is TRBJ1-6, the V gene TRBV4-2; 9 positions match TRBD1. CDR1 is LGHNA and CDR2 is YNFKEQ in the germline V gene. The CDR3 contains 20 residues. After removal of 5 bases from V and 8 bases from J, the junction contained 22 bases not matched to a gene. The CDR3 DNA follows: TGTGCCAGCAGCGGTCACTGGGACAGGGTGAGTGTAGACGAGGATTCACCCCTCCACTTT. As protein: CASSGHWDRVSVDEDSPLHF.

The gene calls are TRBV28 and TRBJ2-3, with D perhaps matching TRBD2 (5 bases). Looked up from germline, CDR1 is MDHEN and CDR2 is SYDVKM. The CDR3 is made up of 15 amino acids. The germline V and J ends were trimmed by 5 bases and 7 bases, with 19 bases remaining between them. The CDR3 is CASSLPGDRGYTQYF. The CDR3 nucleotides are TGTGCCAGCAGTCTCCCGGGCGACCGGGGTTATACGCAGTATTTT. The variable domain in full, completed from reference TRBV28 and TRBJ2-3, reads DVKVTQSSRYLVKRTGEKVFLECVQDMDHENMFWYRQDPGLGLRLIYFSYDVKMKEKGDIPEGYSVSREKKERFSLILESASTNQTSMYLCASSLPGDRGYTQYFGPGTRLTVL.

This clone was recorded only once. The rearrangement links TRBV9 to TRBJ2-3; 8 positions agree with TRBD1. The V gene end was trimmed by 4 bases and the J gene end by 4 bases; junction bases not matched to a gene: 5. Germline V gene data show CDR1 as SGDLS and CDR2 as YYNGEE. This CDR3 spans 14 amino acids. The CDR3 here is CASSPTGAADTQYF. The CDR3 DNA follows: TGTGCCAGCAGCCCGACAGGGGCGGCAGATACGCAGTATTTT. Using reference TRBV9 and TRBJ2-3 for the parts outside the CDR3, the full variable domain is DSGVTQTPKHLITATGQRVTLRCSPRSGDLSVYWYQQSLDQGLQFLIQYYNGEERAKGNILERFSAQQFPDLHSELNLSSLELGDSALYFCASSPTGAADTQYFGPGTRLTVL.

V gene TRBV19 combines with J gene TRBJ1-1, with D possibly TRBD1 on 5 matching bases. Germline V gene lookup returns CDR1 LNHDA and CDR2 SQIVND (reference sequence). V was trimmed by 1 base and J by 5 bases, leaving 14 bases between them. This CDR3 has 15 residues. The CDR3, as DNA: TGTGCCAGTAGTATAGCTTCGGGGGTTCGGACTGAAGCTTTCTTT. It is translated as CASSIASGVRTEAFF. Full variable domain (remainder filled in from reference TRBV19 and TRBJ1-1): DGGITQSPKYLFRKEGQNVTLSCEQNLNHDAMYWYRQDPGQGLRLIYYSQIVNDFQKGDIAEGYSVSREKKESFPLTVTSAQKNPTAFYLCASSIASGVRTEAFFGQGTRLTVV.

In nucleotides, the CDR3 is TGCGCCAGCAGCCAAGATCTGCCCGGGAATCAGCCCCAGCATTTT. Its translation: CASSQDLPGNQPQHF. The V and J genes are TRBV4-1 and TRBJ1-5; D gene unclear. CDR1 is MGHRA, CDR2 YSYEKL, per germline. The CDR3 loop spans 15 amino acids. V lost 0 bases and J 4 bases, leaving 10 bases between the germline ends.

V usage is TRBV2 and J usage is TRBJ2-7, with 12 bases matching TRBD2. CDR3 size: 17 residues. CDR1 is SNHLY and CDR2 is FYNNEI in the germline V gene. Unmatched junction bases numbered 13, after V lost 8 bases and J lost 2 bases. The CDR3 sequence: CASGFSTSGSRAYEQYF. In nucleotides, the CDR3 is TGTGCCAGCGGTTTTTCGACTAGCGGGAGTCGGGCCTACGAGCAGTACTTC.

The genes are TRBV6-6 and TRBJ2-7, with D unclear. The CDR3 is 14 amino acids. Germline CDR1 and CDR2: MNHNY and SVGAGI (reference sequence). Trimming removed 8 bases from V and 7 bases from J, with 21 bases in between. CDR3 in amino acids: CASGPPHGHSEQYF. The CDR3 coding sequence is TGTGCCAGCGGCCCACCCCATGGCCATTCGGAGCAGTACTTC.

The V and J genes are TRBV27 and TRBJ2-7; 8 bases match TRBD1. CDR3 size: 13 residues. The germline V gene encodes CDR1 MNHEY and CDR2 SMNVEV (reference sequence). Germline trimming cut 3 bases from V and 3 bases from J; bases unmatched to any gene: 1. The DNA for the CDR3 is TGTGCCAGCAGTTTTGGACAGGGCTACGAGCAGTACTTC. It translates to CASSFGQGYEQYF.

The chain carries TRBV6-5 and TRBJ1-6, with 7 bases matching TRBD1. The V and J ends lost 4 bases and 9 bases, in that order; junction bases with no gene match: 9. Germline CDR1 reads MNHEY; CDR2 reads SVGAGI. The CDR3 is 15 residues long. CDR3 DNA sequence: TGTGCCAGCAGTTCTTTTGGGGACAGCCCTTCACCCCTCCACTTT. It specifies CASSSFGDSPSPLHF.

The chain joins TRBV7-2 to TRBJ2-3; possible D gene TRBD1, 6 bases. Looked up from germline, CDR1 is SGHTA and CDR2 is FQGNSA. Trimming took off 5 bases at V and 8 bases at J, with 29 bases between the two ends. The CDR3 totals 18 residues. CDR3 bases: TGTGCCAGCAGCCCTCAAGTCGTTGCTAGGGGGACGTGGGGTACGCAGTATTTT. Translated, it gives CASSPQVVARGTWGTQYF.

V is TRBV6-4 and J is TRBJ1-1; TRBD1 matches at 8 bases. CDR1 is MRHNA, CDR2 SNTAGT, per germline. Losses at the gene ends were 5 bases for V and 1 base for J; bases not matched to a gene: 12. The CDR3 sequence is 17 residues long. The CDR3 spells CASSHPLRGQGNTEAFF. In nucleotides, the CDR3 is TGTGCCAGCAGTCACCCACTCAGGGGGCAGGGGAACACTGAAGCTTTCTTT.

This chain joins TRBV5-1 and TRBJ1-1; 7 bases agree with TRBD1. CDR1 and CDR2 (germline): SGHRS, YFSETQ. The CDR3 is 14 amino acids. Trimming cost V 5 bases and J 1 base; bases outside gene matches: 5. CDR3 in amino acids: CASRKDRTNTEAFF. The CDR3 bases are TGCGCCAGCAGAAAGGACAGGACGAACACTGAAGCTTTCTTT.

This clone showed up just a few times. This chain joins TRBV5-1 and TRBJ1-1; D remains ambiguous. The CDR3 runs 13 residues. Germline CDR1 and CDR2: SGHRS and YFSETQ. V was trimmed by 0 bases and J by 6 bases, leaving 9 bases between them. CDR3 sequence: CASSLAGMAEAFF. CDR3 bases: TGCGCCAGCAGCTTGGCCGGGATGGCTGAAGCTTTCTTT.

CDR3 sequence reads: CASSRQVETHTNYGYTF. The CDR3 DNA follows: TGTGCCAGCAGCCGACAAGTTGAGACACATACTAACTATGGCTACACCTTC. The rearrangement joins TRBV4-2 to TRBJ1-2; D ambiguous. Trimming took off 4 bases at V and 0 bases at J, with 18 bases between the two ends. The CDR3 runs to 17 residues. The germline V gene encodes CDR1 LGHNA and CDR2 YNFKEQ.

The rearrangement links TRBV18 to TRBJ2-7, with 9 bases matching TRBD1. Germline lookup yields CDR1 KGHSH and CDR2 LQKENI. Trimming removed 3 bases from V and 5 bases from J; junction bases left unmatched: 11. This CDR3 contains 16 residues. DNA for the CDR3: TGTGCCAGCTCACCCTCGAACAGGGGGCGCGGGGACGAGCAGTACTTC. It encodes CASSPSNRGRGDEQYF.

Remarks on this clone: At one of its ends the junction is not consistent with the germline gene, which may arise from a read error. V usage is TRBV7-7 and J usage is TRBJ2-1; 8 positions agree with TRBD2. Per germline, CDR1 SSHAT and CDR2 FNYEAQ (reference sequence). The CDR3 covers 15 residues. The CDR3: CASSLGAGAFNEQFF. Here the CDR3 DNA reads TGTGCTAGCAGCTTAGGAGCGGGAGCGTTTAATGAGCAGTTCTTC.

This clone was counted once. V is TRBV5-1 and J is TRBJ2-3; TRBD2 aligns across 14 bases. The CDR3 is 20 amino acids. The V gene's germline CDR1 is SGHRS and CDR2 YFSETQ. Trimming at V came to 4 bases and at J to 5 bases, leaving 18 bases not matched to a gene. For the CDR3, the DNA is TGCGCCAGCAGCCCAGGACTGTTAGCAGCGGGACTAGCGGGAGTAGATACGCAGTATTTT. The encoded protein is CASSPGLLAAGLAGVDTQYF.

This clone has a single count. CDR3 amino acids: CASSTRANTGELFF. The CDR3 nucleotides are TGTGCCAGCTCTACGAGGGCGAACACCGGGGAGCTGTTTTTT. The chain links TRBV7-9 to TRBJ2-2, with TRBD2 as a possible D gene (5 bases). Germline V gene sequence: CDR1 SEHNR, CDR2 FQNEAQ (reference sequence). CDR3 length: 14 amino acids. The V end lost 8 bases, the J end lost 0 bases, and 10 bases lay between the germline ends.

DNA for the CDR3: TGTGCCAGCAGCTCGGGGGGTACGCAGTATTTT. This translates into CASSSGGTQYF. V is TRBV11-3 and J is TRBJ2-3; TRBD2 agrees at 7 bases. The CDR3 length is 11 residues. The germline V gene has CDR1 SGHNT and CDR2 YENEEA. After removal of 4 bases from V and 8 bases from J, the junction contained 0 bases not matched to a gene. Full variable domain (missing parts from reference TRBV11-3 and TRBJ2-3): EAGVVQSPRYKIIEKKQPVAFWCNPISGHNTLYWYLQNLGQGPELLIRYENEEAVDDSQLPKDRFSAERLKGVDSTLKIQPAELGDSAVYLCASSSGGTQYFGPGTRLTVL.

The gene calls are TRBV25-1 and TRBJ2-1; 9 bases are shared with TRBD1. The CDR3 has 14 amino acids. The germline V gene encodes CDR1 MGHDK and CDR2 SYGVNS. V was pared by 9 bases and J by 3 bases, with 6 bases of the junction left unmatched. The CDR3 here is CARPGQGYYNEQFF. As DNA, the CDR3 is TGTGCCAGACCGGGACAGGGTTACTACAATGAGCAGTTCTTC.

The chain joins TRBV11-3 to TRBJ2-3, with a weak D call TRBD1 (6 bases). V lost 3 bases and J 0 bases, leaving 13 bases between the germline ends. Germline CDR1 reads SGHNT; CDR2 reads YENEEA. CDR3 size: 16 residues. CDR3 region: CASSLGARFSTDTQYF. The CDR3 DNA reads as TGTGCCAGCAGCTTGGGGGCAAGGTTCAGCACAGATACGCAGTATTTT.

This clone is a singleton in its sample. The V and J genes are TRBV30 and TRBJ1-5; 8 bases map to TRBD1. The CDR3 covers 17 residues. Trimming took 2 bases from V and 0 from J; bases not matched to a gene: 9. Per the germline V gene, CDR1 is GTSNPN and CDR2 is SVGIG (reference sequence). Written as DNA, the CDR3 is TGTGCCTGGAGTCCTCTTCAGGGGGCCCTTAGCAATCAGCCCCAGCATTTT. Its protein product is CAWSPLQGALSNQPQHF. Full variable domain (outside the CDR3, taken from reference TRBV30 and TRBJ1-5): SQTIHQWPATLVQPVGSPLSLECTVEGTSNPNLYWYRQAAGRGLQLLFYSVGIGQISSEVPQNLSASRPQDRQFILSSKKLLLSDSGFYLCAWSPLQGALSNQPQHFGDGTRLSIL.

This CDR3 reads CASRGGAEGYTF. CDR3 sequence (DNA): TGTGCCAGTCGCGGGGGGGCGGAAGGCTACACCTTC. The rearrangement links TRBV19 to TRBJ1-2, with D perhaps matching TRBD1 (6 bases). Germline V CDR1 and CDR2: LNHDA, SQIVND (reference sequence). The CDR3 is 12 residues long. Deletions cut 8 bases from V and 8 bases from J, with 15 bases between. The variable domain in full, with the rest retrieved from reference TRBV19 and TRBJ1-2, is DGGITQSPKYLFRKEGQNVTLSCEQNLNHDAMYWYRQDPGQGLRLIYYSQIVNDFQKGDIAEGYSVSREKKESFPLTVTSAQKNPTAFYLCASRGGAEGYTFGSGTRLTVV.